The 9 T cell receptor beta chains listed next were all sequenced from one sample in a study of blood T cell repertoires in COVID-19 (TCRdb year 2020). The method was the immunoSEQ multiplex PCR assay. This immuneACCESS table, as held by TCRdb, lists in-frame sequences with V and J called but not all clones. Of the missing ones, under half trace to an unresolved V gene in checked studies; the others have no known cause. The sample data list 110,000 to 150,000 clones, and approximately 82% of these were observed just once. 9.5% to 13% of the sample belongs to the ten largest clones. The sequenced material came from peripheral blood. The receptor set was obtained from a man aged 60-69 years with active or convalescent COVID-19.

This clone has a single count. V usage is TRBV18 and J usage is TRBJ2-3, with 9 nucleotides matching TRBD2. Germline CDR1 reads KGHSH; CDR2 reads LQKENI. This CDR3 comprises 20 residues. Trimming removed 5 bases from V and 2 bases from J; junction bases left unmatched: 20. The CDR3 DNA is TGTGCCAGCTCATACGAAGTAGGGCTAGCGGGGACTTCTTACACAGATACGCAGTATTTT. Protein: CASSYEVGLAGTSYTDTQYF.

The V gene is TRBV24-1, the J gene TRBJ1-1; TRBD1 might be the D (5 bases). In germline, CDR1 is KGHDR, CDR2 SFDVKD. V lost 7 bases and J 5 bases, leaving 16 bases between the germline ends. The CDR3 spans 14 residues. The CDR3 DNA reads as TGTGCCACCAGGGCTAGCGGGGGGGGGACTGAAGCTTTCTTT. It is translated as CATRASGGGTEAFF.

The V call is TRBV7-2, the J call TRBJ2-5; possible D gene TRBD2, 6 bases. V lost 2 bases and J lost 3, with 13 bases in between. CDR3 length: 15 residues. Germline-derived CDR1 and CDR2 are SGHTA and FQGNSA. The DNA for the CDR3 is TGTGCCAGCAGCTTAAGTTCGCGGGACGAAGAGACCCAGTACTTC. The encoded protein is CASSLSSRDEETQYF.

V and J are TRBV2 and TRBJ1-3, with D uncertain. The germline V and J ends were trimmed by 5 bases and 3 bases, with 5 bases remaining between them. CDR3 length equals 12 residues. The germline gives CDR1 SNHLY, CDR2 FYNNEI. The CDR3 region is CASSRGGNTIYF. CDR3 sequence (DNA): TGTGCCAGCAGTCGGGGTGGAAACACCATATATTTT.

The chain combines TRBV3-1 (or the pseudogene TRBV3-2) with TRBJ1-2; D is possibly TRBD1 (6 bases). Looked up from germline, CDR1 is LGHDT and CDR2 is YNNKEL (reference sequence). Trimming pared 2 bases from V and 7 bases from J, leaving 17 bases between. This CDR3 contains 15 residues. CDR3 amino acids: CASSQLDQGLGGYTF. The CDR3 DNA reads TGTGCCAGCAGCCAATTAGACCAGGGGTTGGGTGGCTACACCTTC.

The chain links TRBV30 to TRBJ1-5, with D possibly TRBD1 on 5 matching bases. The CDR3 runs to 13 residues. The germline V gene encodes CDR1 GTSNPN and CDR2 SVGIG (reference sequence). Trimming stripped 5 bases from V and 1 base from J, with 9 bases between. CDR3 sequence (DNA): TGTGCCTGGGACGCAGGGAGCAATCAGCCCCAGCATTTT. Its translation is CAWDAGSNQPQHF.

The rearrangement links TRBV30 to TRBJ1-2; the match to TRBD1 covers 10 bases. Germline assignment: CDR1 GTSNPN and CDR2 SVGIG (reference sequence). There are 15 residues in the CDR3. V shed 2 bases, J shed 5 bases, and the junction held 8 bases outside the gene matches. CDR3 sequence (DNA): TGTGCCTGGAGTCCGACAGGGGGCTCTAGGTATGGCTACACCTTC. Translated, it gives CAWSPTGGSRYGYTF.

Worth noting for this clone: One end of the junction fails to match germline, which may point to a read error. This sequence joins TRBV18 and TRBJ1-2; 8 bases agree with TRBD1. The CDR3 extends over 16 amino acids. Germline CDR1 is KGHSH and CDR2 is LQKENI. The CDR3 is CASSTPLDRVGYGYTF. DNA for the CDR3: TGTGCCAGCTCAACACCTCTGGACAGGGTAGGGTATGGCTACACCTTC.

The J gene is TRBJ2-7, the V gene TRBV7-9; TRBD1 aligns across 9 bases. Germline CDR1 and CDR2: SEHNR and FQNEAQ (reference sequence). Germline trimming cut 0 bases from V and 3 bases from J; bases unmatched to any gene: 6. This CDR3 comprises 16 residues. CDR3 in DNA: TGTGCCAGCAGCTTAGCGGGGGGGACAGGGAGCTACGAGCAGTACGTC. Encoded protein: CASSLAGGTGSYEQYV.